The 32 T cell receptor beta chains reported below all come from one sample, sequenced in a study of cytomegalovirus exposure and HLA in healthy donors. This PCR relied on a set of 60 Vbeta primers and 13 Jbeta primers. Here immunoSEQ multiplex PCR was the method, and the copy in TCRdb shows in-frame clones only, minus some. Of 81,000 or so clones listed, less than 65% were seen once; the top ten hold around 5.5%. Sequencing used PBMCs. Source of these receptors: a woman aged 25 to 39 in good health and CMV-seropositive.

This clone occurred a few times. The chain links TRBV9 to TRBJ1-2, with 12 bases matching TRBD1. V lost 3 bases and J lost 5; bases outside the gene matches: 11. Germline assignment: CDR1 SGDLS and CDR2 YYNGEE. CDR3 size: 17 residues. The CDR3 DNA follows: TGTGCCAGCAGCGCATCCCGGGACAGGGGGCTCAGTTATGGCTACACCTTC. Its protein product is CASSASRDRGLSYGYTF.

The V call is TRBV29-1, the J call TRBJ1-5; 7 bases match TRBD1. The germline V gene has CDR1 SQVTM and CDR2 ANQGSEA. V shed 4 bases and J 4 bases; nucleotides not matched to a gene: 4. This CDR3 has 13 amino acids. For the CDR3, the DNA is TGCAGCGTTGGAGGGGGCGGGAATCAGCCCCAGCATTTT. Amino acid sequence: CSVGGGGNQPQHF.

The rearrangement links TRBV6-1 to TRBJ2-1, with D maybe TRBD1 (5 bases). CDR3 length equals 11 residues. Germline V gene data show CDR1 as MNHNS and CDR2 as SASEGT. V lost 6 bases to trimming and J lost 9 bases, with 9 bases between them. DNA for the CDR3: TGTGCCAGCAGCGCAGGGCCTGAGCAGTTCTTC. Its translation: CASSAGPEQFF.

This clone occurred once. The chain couples TRBV7-3 to TRBJ2-3; no definite D call. The V end lost 0 bases, the J end lost 4 bases, and 5 bases lay between the germline ends. CDR3 size: 13 residues. Germline CDR1 is SGHTA and CDR2 is FQGTGA. The CDR3 DNA reads as TGTGCCAGCAGCTTAACCCCTTCAGATACGCAGTATTTT. It codes for CASSLTPSDTQYF.

The rearrangement uses TRBV11-3 and TRBJ1-6; 7 nucleotides match TRBD1. The CDR3 loop spans 16 amino acids. V shed 5 bases and J 8 bases; nucleotides not matched to a gene: 12. Germline V gives CDR1 SGHNT, CDR2 YENEEA. The CDR3 nucleotides read TGTGCCAGCAGCCCAAGCCCGGGACAGAACTATTCACCCCTCCACTTT. Protein: CASSPSPGQNYSPLHF.

The chain employs TRBV6-4 and TRBJ2-1, with 8 positions matching TRBD1. The ends lost 0 bases at V and 8 bases at J; junction bases unmatched: 6. Germline V gene lookup returns CDR1 MRHNA and CDR2 SNTAGT. This CDR3 spans 15 amino acids. For the CDR3, the DNA is TGTGCCAGCAGTGACTCTTCAGGGGGCAGGGATGAGCAGTTCTTC. Protein: CASSDSSGGRDEQFF.

The rearrangement links TRBV28 to TRBJ1-2, with D possibly matching TRBD1 (5 bases). This CDR3 region has 14 residues. V was clipped by 3 bases and J by 4 bases, with 12 bases between them. Germline values: CDR1 MDHEN, CDR2 SYDVKM. The DNA for the CDR3 is TGTGCCAGCAGTTTTGGAGGGGCCACCTATGGCTACACCTTC. Translating it yields CASSFGGATYGYTF.

V usage is TRBV16 and J usage is TRBJ1-2, with TRBD1 identical over 9 bases. This CDR3 has 16 amino acids. Trimming removed 2 bases from V and 4 bases from J; junction bases left unmatched: 8. Germline lookup yields CDR1 KGHSY and CDR2 FQNENV. The chain's CDR3 is CASSQTSRTGAYGYTF. The CDR3 DNA follows: TGTGCCAGCAGCCAAACCTCCAGGACAGGGGCCTATGGCTACACCTTC.

The chain is built from TRBV9 and TRBJ2-7; TRBD2 matches at 8 bases. The CDR3 totals 16 residues. V lost 3 bases, J lost 2 bases, and 10 bases stayed unmatched. Germline V gives CDR1 SGDLS, CDR2 YYNGEE. DNA of the CDR3: TGTGCCAGCAGCGCCGGGGGAAGCGGGGGCACCTACGAGCAGTACTTC. It specifies CASSAGGSGGTYEQYF.

The chain links TRBV9 to TRBJ1-2; tentatively, D is TRBD1 (5 bases). V dropped 4 bases and J dropped 2 bases, with 12 bases sitting between them. The CDR3 length is 14 residues. Germline assignment: CDR1 SGDLS and CDR2 YYNGEE. The CDR3 DNA is TGTGCCAGCAGCACCGACAGAGGAAACTATGGCTACACCTTC. As protein: CASSTDRGNYGYTF.

The chain recombines TRBV9 with TRBJ1-2; tentatively, D is TRBD1 (5 bases). The germline gives CDR1 SGDLS, CDR2 YYNGEE. V lost 2 bases and J lost 4, with 12 bases in between. This CDR3 spans 14 amino acids. Written as DNA, the CDR3 is TGTGCCAGCAGCGTGGGGGAGGACCTCTATGGCTACACCTTC. Its translation is CASSVGEDLYGYTF.

The genes are TRBV28 and TRBJ1-2, with 9 bases matching TRBD1. CDR3 length equals 14 residues. Germline CDR1 MDHEN, CDR2 SYDVKM. After removal of 4 bases from V and 2 bases from J, the junction contained 2 bases not matched to a gene. The CDR3 protein is CASSSGQGNYGYTF. CDR3 nucleotide sequence: TGTGCCAGCAGTTCGGGACAGGGAAACTATGGCTACACCTTC.

Details on this clone: A read error may produce the germline difference seen at one junction end. This sequence joins TRBV4-1 and TRBJ2-5, with D perhaps matching TRBD2 (5 bases). CDR1 is MGHRA, CDR2 YSYEKL, per germline. CDR3 length: 15 amino acids. The CDR3 loop reads CASSQEIGGQETQYF. In nucleotides, the CDR3 is TGTGCCAGCAGCCAAGAAATAGGAGGTCAAGAGACCCAGTACTTC.

Worth noting for this clone: At one of its ends the junction is not consistent with the germline gene, which may arise from a read error. This chain connects TRBV5-1 to TRBJ1-2, with D uncertain. The CDR3 is 13 amino acids. From germline, CDR1 is SGHRS and CDR2 YFSETQ. In nucleotides, the CDR3 is TGCGCCAGCAGCCTCTCGGGGAACTATGGCTACCCCTTC. Protein product: CASSLSGNYGYPF.

This chain uses TRBV19 with TRBJ1-2, with D unresolved. Germline values: CDR1 LNHDA, CDR2 SQIVND (reference sequence). The V end lost 5 bases, the J end lost 1 base, and 17 bases lay between the germline ends. This CDR3 has 16 amino acids. The CDR3 loop is CASSSRLTADNYGYTF. The CDR3, as DNA: TGTGCCAGTAGTTCCCGTCTGACTGCGGATAACTATGGCTACACCTTC.

This chain uses TRBV7-2 with TRBJ2-7, with 7 nucleotides matching TRBD1. The CDR3 runs 12 residues. J was trimmed by 6 bases and V by 4 bases; bases with no gene match: 3. Germline assignment: CDR1 SGHTA and CDR2 FQGNSA. In nucleotides, the CDR3 is TGTGCCAGCAGCTCCCGACAGGGCGAGCAGTACTTC. Its translation is CASSSRQGEQYF. The full variable domain, with the rest looked up from reference TRBV7-2 and TRBJ2-7, is GAGVSQSPSNKVTEKGKDVELRCDPISGHTALYWYRQSLGQGLEFLIYFQGNSAPDKSGLPSDRFSAERTGGSVSTLTIQRTQQEDSAVYLCASSSRQGEQYFGPGTRLTVT.

J is TRBJ2-7 and V is TRBV7-7; 7 bases are a match to TRBD2. Trimming removed 1 base from V and 6 bases from J; junction bases left unmatched: 6. The CDR3 totals 14 residues. Germline V gene sequence: CDR1 SSHAT, CDR2 FNYEAQ (reference sequence). CDR3 in amino acids: CASSLGEGLGEQYF. CDR3 DNA sequence: TGTGCCAGCAGCTTAGGGGAGGGGCTGGGCGAGCAGTACTTC.

The table lists this clone with a few counts. This chain connects TRBV7-6 to TRBJ2-5; 11 positions agree with TRBD1. From germline, CDR1 is SGHVS and CDR2 FNYEAQ. The V gene end was trimmed by 0 bases and the J gene end by 3 bases; junction bases not matched to a gene: 3. This CDR3 is built from 16 residues. The CDR3 loop reads CASSLALGQGEETQYF. CDR3 coding DNA: TGTGCCAGCAGCTTAGCGTTGGGACAGGGGGAAGAGACCCAGTACTTC. Full variable domain (remainder filled in from reference TRBV7-6 and TRBJ2-5): GAGVSQSPRYKVTKRGQDVALRCDPISGHVSLYWYRQALGQGPEFLTYFNYEAQQDKSGLPNDRFSAERPEGSISTLTIQRTEQRDSAMYRCASSLALGQGEETQYFGPGTRLLVL.

The V and J genes are TRBV15 and TRBJ2-2, with D possibly being TRBD2 (6 bases). V was clipped by 6 bases and J by 2 bases, with 13 bases between them. CDR1 and CDR2 from the germline V gene are LNHNV and YYDKDF (reference sequence). CDR3 length: 15 residues. CDR3 coding DNA: TGTGCCACCAGAAGGGACTTCCTTAACACCGGGGAGCTGTTTTTT. Translation gives CATRRDFLNTGELFF.

This clone was recorded a few times. The junction shows a germline mismatch at one end, possibly a read error. The rearrangement links TRBV15 to TRBJ1-2; D is undetermined. The germline V gene encodes CDR1 LNHNV and CDR2 YYDKDF (reference sequence). This CDR3 spans 13 amino acids. The DNA for the CDR3 is TGTGCCACCAGCAGAGAGTCGGGTGGCGGCTACCCCTTC. Encoded protein: CATSRESGGGYPF.

The chain carries TRBV7-9 and TRBJ1-2; no firm D call. Trimming left V 8 bases short and J 3 bases short, with 13 bases between. The CDR3 contains 13 residues. Germline loops: CDR1 SEHNR, CDR2 FQNEAQ (reference sequence). CDR3 amino acids: CASLGEGDYGYTF. CDR3 sequence (DNA): TGTGCCAGCCTCGGAGAGGGAGACTATGGCTACACCTTC.

This clone was detected only once. This sequence joins TRBV14 and TRBJ2-7, with D possibly TRBD2 on 6 matching bases. The germline V gene has CDR1 SGHDN and CDR2 FVKESK. Trimming took off 1 base at V and 4 bases at J, with 20 bases between the two ends. The CDR3 runs 17 residues. The chain's CDR3 is CASSQVSGGWRSYEQYF. CDR3 bases: TGTGCCAGCAGCCAAGTATCCGGGGGATGGCGATCGTACGAGCAGTACTTC.

V is TRBV2 and J is TRBJ1-1; D remains ambiguous. Trimming cost V 5 bases and J 3 bases, with 19 bases left between them. The CDR3 totals 16 residues. Germline V gives CDR1 SNHLY, CDR2 FYNNEI. The CDR3 DNA is TGTGCCAGCAGTAATGCGAATATCCTTATTGACACTGAAGCTTTCTTT. Its translation is CASSNANILIDTEAFF.

The V and J genes are TRBV6-1 and TRBJ1-1, with D uncertain. The CDR3 contains 14 residues. Germline CDR1 is MNHNS and CDR2 is SASEGT. Trimming took off 6 bases at V and 8 bases at J, with 19 bases between the two ends. The CDR3 DNA reads as TGTGCCAGCAGGAAACCCTCTGGAGGGTCGGAAGCTTTCTTT. This gives the protein CASRKPSGGSEAFF.

This sequence joins TRBV27 and TRBJ1-5, with TRBD1 as a possible D gene (6 bases). The CDR3 runs to 14 residues. V was trimmed by 5 bases and J by 2 bases, leaving 10 bases between them. Germline V gene data show CDR1 as MNHEY and CDR2 as SMNVEV (reference sequence). This CDR3 is CASSRQARNQPQHF. In DNA form, the CDR3 reads TGTGCCAGCAGTCGACAGGCGCGCAATCAGCCCCAGCATTTT.

The chain couples TRBV7-9 to TRBJ2-3; 12 positions match TRBD1. Germline CDR1 reads SEHNR; CDR2 reads FQNEAQ (reference sequence). The CDR3 has 18 amino acids. Trimming removed 3 bases from V and 3 bases from J; junction bases left unmatched: 10. The CDR3 DNA reads as TGTGCCAGCAGCTTGGGCAAGGCGGGACAGGGGGCAACAGATACGCAGTATTTT. Encoded protein: CASSLGKAGQGATDTQYF.

The chain carries TRBV6-1 and TRBJ2-5; the D gene is possibly TRBD2 (5 bases). Looked up from germline, CDR1 is MNHNS and CDR2 is SASEGT. CDR3 length: 13 residues. V lost 0 bases and J lost 7, with 9 bases in between. The CDR3: CASSEAGESTQYF. The CDR3 DNA is TGTGCCAGCAGTGAAGCGGGAGAGTCGACCCAGTACTTC.

This chain links TRBV19 with TRBJ1-6, with D tentatively TRBD1 (6 bases). Trimming cost V 4 bases and J 0 bases, with 7 bases left between them. Germline V gene data show CDR1 as LNHDA and CDR2 as SQIVND (reference sequence). This CDR3 region has 15 residues. This chain's CDR3 is CASSTQGSYNSPLHF. The CDR3 region has the DNA TGTGCCAGTAGTACACAGGGCTCCTATAATTCACCCCTCCACTTT.

This clone is a singleton in its sample. V and J are TRBV5-1 and TRBJ1-1; maybe TRBD1 (5 bases). This CDR3 is 15 amino acids long. CDR1 is SGHRS and CDR2 is YFSETQ in the germline V gene. Deletions cut 2 bases from V and 5 bases from J, with 16 bases between. The CDR3 protein is CASSFDWGGGTEAFF. The CDR3 region has the DNA TGCGCCAGCAGCTTTGATTGGGGGGGAGGAACTGAAGCTTTCTTT.

The V and J genes are TRBV4-1 and TRBJ2-7; 8 bases are a match to TRBD1. The V gene end was trimmed by 0 bases and the J gene end by 2 bases; junction bases not matched to a gene: 6. CDR1 is MGHRA, CDR2 YSYEKL, per germline. CDR3 length equals 16 residues. The CDR3 loop reads CASSQDWAGGPYEQYF. CDR3 DNA: TGCGCCAGCAGCCAAGATTGGGCAGGGGGCCCCTACGAGCAGTACTTC.

The rearrangement links TRBV6-5 to TRBJ1-1; D is possibly TRBD1 (6 bases). The CDR3 is made up of 13 amino acids. Between the trimmed V and J ends, which lost 7 bases and 1 base, there was a span of 10 bases. Germline assignment: CDR1 MNHEY and CDR2 SVGAGI. As DNA, the CDR3 is TGTGCCAGCATCACAGGGCAGAACACTGAAGCTTTCTTT. It encodes CASITGQNTEAFF.

In this sample, this clone turned up a few times. The V gene is TRBV2, the J gene TRBJ1-1; D is undetermined. CDR1 is SNHLY, CDR2 FYNNEI, per germline. Trimming took 8 bases from V and 3 from J, leaving 16 bases between them. CDR3 length: 14 residues. This chain's CDR3 is CASAAEGSHTEAFF. CDR3 nucleotide sequence: TGTGCCAGCGCCGCGGAGGGATCCCACACTGAAGCTTTCTTT.